This T cell receptor (beta chain) was sequenced during a study of blood T cells in healthy people across ages. The sample, around 9.9 milliliters of peripheral blood, was drawn from each donor. A second PCR, run for 7 to 11 cycles, used a sample-barcoded 5' primer plus a J-beta primer mix. Per-sample output comprised a minimum of 2.5 million paired-end reads containing CDR3. TCRdb recomputed calls from the 5' RACE reads with MiXCR, one row per CDR3 protein. Here the sample spans hundreds of thousands of distinct CDR3 sequences, 53% being singletons. There are 12 residues in the CDR3. The V gene lost 3 bases and the J gene lost 14 bases, with 18 bases spanning the gap. Germline values: CDR1 SQVTM, CDR2 ANQGSEA.

The receptor was derived from a man at least 80 years old in good health. The sample comprised blood. The genes are TRBV29-1 and TRBJ2-3; D may be TRBD2 (6 bases). CDR3 sequence (DNA): TGCAGCGTTGATGGCGCCGGGAGATACGCGTATTTT. This encodes CSVDGAGRYAYF.